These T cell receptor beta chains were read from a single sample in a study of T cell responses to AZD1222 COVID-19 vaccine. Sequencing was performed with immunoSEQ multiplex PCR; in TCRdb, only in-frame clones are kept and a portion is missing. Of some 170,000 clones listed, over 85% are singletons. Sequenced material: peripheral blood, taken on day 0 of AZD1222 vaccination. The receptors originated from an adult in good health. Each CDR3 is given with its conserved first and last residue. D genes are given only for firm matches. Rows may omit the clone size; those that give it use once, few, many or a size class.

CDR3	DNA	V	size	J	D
CASSAHLNTEAFF	TGTGCCAGCAGTGCTCACCTGAACACTGAAGCTTTCTTT	TRBV25-1	NA	TRBJ1-1	NA
CASSERDRGQGYTF	TGCGCCAGCAGTGAGAGGGACAGGGGGCAAGGCTACACCTTC	TRBV10-1	NA	TRBJ1-2	TRBD1
CASLEDRDLNGYTF	TGTGCCAGCTTAGAGGACAGGGACCTAAATGGCTACACCTTC	TRBV18	NA	TRBJ1-2	TRBD1
CASSFEGTGNTIYF	TGTGCCAGCAGCTTCGAGGGGACTGGAAACACCATATATTTT	TRBV7-9	NA	TRBJ1-3	NA
CASSLGDREAAFF	TGTGCCAGCAGCTTAGGAGACAGGGAGGCGGCTTTCTTT	TRBV7-8	NA	TRBJ1-1	TRBD1
CASKQSSYEQYF	TGTGCCAGCAAACAGAGCTCCTACGAGCAGTACTTC	TRBV2	NA	TRBJ2-7	NA
CSASADSTDTQYF	TGCAGTGCTAGTGCGGACAGCACAGATACGCAGTATTTT	TRBV20-1	NA	TRBJ2-3	NA
CASSPGTYEQYF	TGTGCCAGCAGCCCAGGGACCTACGAGCAGTACTTC	TRBV28	NA	TRBJ2-7	NA
CALQGDSYNEQFF	TGTGCCCTCCAGGGGGACAGTTACAATGAGCAGTTCTTC	TRBV6-5	NA	TRBJ2-1	TRBD1
CASSQDYEDYGYTF	TGTGCCAGCAGCCAAGATTATGAGGACTATGGCTACACCTTC	TRBV4-2	NA	TRBJ1-2	NA
CASSQGAVNTEAFF	TGTGCCAGCAGCCAAGGTGCGGTGAACACTGAAGCTTTCTTT	TRBV3-1/TRBV3-2	NA	TRBJ1-1	NA
CASSQDPAGGLGELFF	TGCGCCAGCAGCCAAGATCCGGCGGGAGGACTCGGGGAGCTGTTTTTT	TRBV4-1	NA	TRBJ2-2	TRBD2
CASSKGLAGGPPYNEQFF	TGCGCCAGCAGCAAGGGACTAGCGGGAGGGCCCCCCTACAATGAGCAGTTCTTC	TRBV5-1	NA	TRBJ2-1	TRBD2
CASSLGTGEYYEQYF	TGTGCCAGCAGCTTAGGGACAGGGGAGTACTACGAGCAGTACTTC	TRBV7-7	NA	TRBJ2-7	TRBD1
CASSESREWRATNYGYTF	TGTGCCAGCAGTGAGTCTCGGGAATGGAGGGCTACTAACTATGGCTACACCTTC	TRBV2	NA	TRBJ1-2	NA
CASSFTRDTRTEAFF	TGTGCCAGCAGTTTTACCCGGGACACCCGCACTGAAGCTTTCTTT	TRBV6-5	NA	TRBJ1-1	NA
CASSLAPGVNQPQHF	TGTGCCAGCAGCTTGGCCCCGGGGGTTAATCAGCCCCAGCATTTT	TRBV5-4	NA	TRBJ1-5	NA
CASSQDRGRAGAFF	TGCGCCAGCAGCCAAGATAGAGGACGAGCCGGAGCTTTCTTT	TRBV4-1	NA	TRBJ1-1	NA
CASSSFDRWEPQHF	TGTGCCAGTAGTTCCTTCGACAGGTGGGAGCCCCAGCATTTT	TRBV19	NA	TRBJ1-5	NA
CASSQQGDQPQHF	TGTGCCAGCAGCCAACAGGGGGATCAGCCCCAGCATTTT	TRBV14	NA	TRBJ1-5	TRBD1
CASTTDSLNTDTQYF	TGCGCCAGTACCACCGACAGCCTAAACACAGATACGCAGTATTTT	TRBV5-1	once	TRBJ2-3	NA
CSVAVTNYGYTF	TGCAGCGTCGCCGTAACGAACTATGGCTACACCTTC	TRBV29-1	NA	TRBJ1-2	NA
CASSQGTGDISEQYF	TGTGCCAGCAGCCAAGGGACAGGGGACATCTCCGAGCAGTACTTC	TRBV3-1/TRBV3-2	NA	TRBJ2-7	TRBD1
CASSVVMNTEAFF	TGTGCCAGCAGTGTCGTAATGAACACTGAAGCTTTCTTT	TRBV2	once	TRBJ1-1	NA
CASSLVAGSGYTF	TGTGCCAGCAGTCTTGTGGCGGGTTCTGGCTACACCTTC	TRBV27	NA	TRBJ1-2	NA
CASSLMRNTEAFF	TGTGCCAGCAGTTTGATGAGGAACACTGAAGCTTTCTTT	TRBV12-3/TRBV12-4	NA	TRBJ1-1	NA
CAGGQTSYEQYF	TGTGCCGGCGGACAGACCTCTTACGAGCAGTACTTC	TRBV28	NA	TRBJ2-7	NA
CAWSGLAGVGYNEQFF	TGTGCCTGGAGTGGACTAGCGGGAGTGGGCTACAATGAGCAGTTCTTC	TRBV30	NA	TRBJ2-1	TRBD2
CASREEDVATPYEQYF	TGTGCCAGCCGGGAAGAAGATGTTGCGACTCCCTACGAGCAGTACTTC	TRBV6-1	once	TRBJ2-7	NA
CASSINDANQPQHF	TGTGCCAGTAGTATAAATGATGCCAATCAGCCCCAGCATTTT	TRBV19	few	TRBJ1-5	NA
CAWSDRVWTQYF	TGTGCCTGGAGTGACAGGGTTTGGACCCAGTACTTC	TRBV30	NA	TRBJ2-5	NA
CASSHDRATTYEQYF	TGCGCCAGCAGCCACGACAGGGCAACAACCTACGAGCAGTACTTC	TRBV5-1	NA	TRBJ2-7	TRBD1
CATRLAGAIGELFF	TGTGCCACCAGACTAGCGGGAGCAATCGGGGAGCTGTTTTTT	TRBV15	once	TRBJ2-2	TRBD2
CASSPGQGLQETQYF	TGCGCCAGCAGCCCGGGACAGGGGCTCCAAGAGACCCAGTACTTC	TRBV5-1	NA	TRBJ2-5	TRBD1
CASSSGVNYGYTF	TGTGCCAGCAGCTCCGGGGTCAACTATGGCTACACCTTC	TRBV28	NA	TRBJ1-2	NA
CSASLYGYTF	TGCAGTGCTAGTTTGTATGGCTACACCTTC	TRBV20-1	NA	TRBJ1-2	NA
CATSENLGAGKEEETQYF	TGTGCCACCAGTGAGAATTTGGGGGCGGGGAAAGAAGAAGAGACCCAGTACTTC	TRBV24-1	NA	TRBJ2-5	NA
CASSPPGPLGTEAFF	TGTGCCAGCAGCCCTCCTGGACCTTTGGGCACTGAAGCTTTCTTT	TRBV3-1/TRBV3-2	few	TRBJ1-1	NA
CASSYSSLNTEAFF	TGTGCCAGCAGTTACTCTTCTTTGAACACTGAAGCTTTCTTT	TRBV6-5	NA	TRBJ1-1	NA
CASSQDLRDFNTGELFF	TGTGCCAGCAGCCAGGACCTCCGGGATTTTAACACCGGGGAGCTGTTTTTT	TRBV7-9	many	TRBJ2-2	NA
CASSQQDNYGYTF	TGTGCCAGCAGCCAACAGGATAACTATGGCTACACCTTC	TRBV5-4	NA	TRBJ1-2	NA
CASSRTNYEQYF	TGTGCCAGCAGCCGGACTAACTACGAGCAGTACTTC	TRBV3-1/TRBV3-2	NA	TRBJ2-7	NA
CASSLEDSSPLHF	TGTGCCAGCAGCTTGGAGGACAGTTCACCCCTCCACTTT	TRBV5-5	NA	TRBJ1-6	NA
CASSSETGGLTNEKLFF	TGTGCCAGCAGCTCTGAAACAGGGGGCTTGACTAATGAAAAACTGTTTTTT	TRBV5-5	NA	TRBJ1-4	TRBD1
CASNGAGSTDTQYF	TGCGCCAGCAATGGGGCCGGGAGCACAGATACGCAGTATTTT	TRBV5-1	NA	TRBJ2-3	NA
CASSSGTQETQYF	TGTGCCAGCAGTTCAGGGACGCAAGAGACCCAGTACTTC	TRBV27	NA	TRBJ2-5	NA
CASISGIGEKLFF	TGTGCCAGCATATCCGGGATCGGTGAAAAACTGTTTTTT	TRBV28	NA	TRBJ1-4	NA
CASSSPFGTGENGYTF	TGTGCCAGCAGCTCCCCTTTCGGGACAGGGGAGAATGGCTACACCTTC	TRBV7-9	NA	TRBJ1-2	TRBD1
CASSLARAPTDGYTF	TGTGCCAGCTCACTAGCTAGGGCGCCGACGGATGGCTACACCTTC	TRBV18	few	TRBJ1-2	NA
CASSPIRNTEAFF	TGTGCCAGCAGCCCAATACGAAACACTGAAGCTTTCTTT	TRBV9	NA	TRBJ1-1	NA
CASSIGASAHNQPQHF	TGTGCCAGTAGTATAGGAGCCTCGGCCCACAATCAGCCCCAGCATTTT	TRBV19	once	TRBJ1-5	NA
CATPDNQPQHF	TGTGCCACCCCAGACAATCAGCCCCAGCATTTT	TRBV24-1	once	TRBJ1-5	NA
CAISDPSGAPLYEQYF	TGTGCCATCAGTGATCCGAGCGGAGCCCCCCTCTACGAGCAGTACTTC	TRBV10-3	NA	TRBJ2-7	NA